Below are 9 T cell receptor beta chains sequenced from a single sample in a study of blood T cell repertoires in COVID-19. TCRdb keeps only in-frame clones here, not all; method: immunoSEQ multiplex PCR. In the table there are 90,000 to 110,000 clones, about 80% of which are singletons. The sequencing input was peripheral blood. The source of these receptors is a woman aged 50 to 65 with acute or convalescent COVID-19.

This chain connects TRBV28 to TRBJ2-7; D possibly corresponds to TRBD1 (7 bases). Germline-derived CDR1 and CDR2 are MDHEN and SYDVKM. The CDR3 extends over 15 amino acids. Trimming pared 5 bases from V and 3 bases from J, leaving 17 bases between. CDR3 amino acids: CASSGQEGGIYEQYF. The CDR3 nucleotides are TGTGCCAGCAGTGGACAGGAAGGAGGGATCTACGAGCAGTACTTC.

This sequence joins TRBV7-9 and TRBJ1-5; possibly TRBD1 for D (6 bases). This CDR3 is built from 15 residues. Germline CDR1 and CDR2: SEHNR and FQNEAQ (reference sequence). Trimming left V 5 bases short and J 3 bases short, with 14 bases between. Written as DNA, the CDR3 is TGTGCCAGCAGCCCAGGGGTGGGTTTCAATCAGCCCCAGCATTTT. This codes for CASSPGVGFNQPQHF.

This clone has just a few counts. The CDR3 DNA follows: TGTGCCAGTAGTACACAGAACCTCCTAGCCAAAAACATTCAGTACTTC. Translation: CASSTQNLLAKNIQYF. The rearrangement uses TRBV19 and TRBJ2-4; D call uncertain. Per germline, CDR1 LNHDA and CDR2 SQIVND (reference sequence). The CDR3 has 16 amino acids. The V end lost 4 bases, the J end lost 0 bases, and 13 bases lay between the germline ends.

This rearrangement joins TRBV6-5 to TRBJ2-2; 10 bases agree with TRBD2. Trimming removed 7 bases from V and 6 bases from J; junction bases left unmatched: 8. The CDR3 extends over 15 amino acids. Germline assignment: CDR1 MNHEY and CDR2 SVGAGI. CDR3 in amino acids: CASTIAGGSSGELFF. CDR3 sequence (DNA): TGTGCCAGCACAATAGCGGGGGGATCGTCCGGGGAGCTGTTTTTT.

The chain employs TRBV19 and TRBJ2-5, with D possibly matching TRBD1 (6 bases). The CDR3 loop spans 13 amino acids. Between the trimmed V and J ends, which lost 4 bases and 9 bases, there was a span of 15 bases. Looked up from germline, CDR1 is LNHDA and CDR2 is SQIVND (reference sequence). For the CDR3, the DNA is TGTGCCAGTAGTAACAGGGACCTACTAGCCCAGTACTTC. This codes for CASSNRDLLAQYF.

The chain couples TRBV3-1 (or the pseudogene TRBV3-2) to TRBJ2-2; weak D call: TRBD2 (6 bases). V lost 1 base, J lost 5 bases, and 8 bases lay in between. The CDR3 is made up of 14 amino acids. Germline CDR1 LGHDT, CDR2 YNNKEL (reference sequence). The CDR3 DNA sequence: TGTGCCAGCAGCCAAGGGGACTGGACCGGGGAGCTGTTTTTT. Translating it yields CASSQGDWTGELFF.

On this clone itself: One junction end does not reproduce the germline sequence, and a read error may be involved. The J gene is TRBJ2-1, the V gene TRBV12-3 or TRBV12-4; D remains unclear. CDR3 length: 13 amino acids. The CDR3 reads CASRLTRQNEQFF. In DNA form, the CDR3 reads TGTGCCAGCCGTTTAACCAGGCAAAATGAGCAGTTCTTC.

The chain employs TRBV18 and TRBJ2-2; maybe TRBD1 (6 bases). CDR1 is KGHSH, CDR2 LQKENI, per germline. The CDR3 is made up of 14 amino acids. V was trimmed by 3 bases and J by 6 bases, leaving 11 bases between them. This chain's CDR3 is CASSPEQGPGELFF. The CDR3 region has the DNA TGTGCCAGCTCACCTGAACAGGGCCCCGGGGAGCTGTTTTTT.

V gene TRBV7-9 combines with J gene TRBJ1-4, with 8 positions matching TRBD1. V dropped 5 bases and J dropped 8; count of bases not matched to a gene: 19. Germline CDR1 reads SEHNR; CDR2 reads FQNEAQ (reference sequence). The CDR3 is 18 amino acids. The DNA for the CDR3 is TGTGCCAGCAGCAAGGGCGTCATTACGCAGGGGGCGGGAGAAAAACTGTTTTTT. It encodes CASSKGVITQGAGEKLFF.